Following are 2 T cell receptor beta chains from one sample sequenced in a study of regulatory T cells in long-lasting Graves disease. The time point denotes: newly diagnosed GD, antithyroid drugs for less than 3 months. RNA from PBMCs was the source of the TCR library. For TCR beta, libraries came from iRepertoire HTBI primers and Arm-PCR of CDR3 regions. In TCRdb, the multiplex PCR reads were re-called with MiXCR into one record per CDR3 protein. The profile covers 300,000 to 400,000 distinct CDR3 sequences, with 16% appearing a single time and less than 35% taken by the ten largest. These data also formed part of another study, on T cells in Graves' hyperthyroidism and ophthalmopathy.

This specimen was peripheral blood mononuclear cells (PBMCs), taken at new diagnosis, from a patient treated with antithyroid drugs. These receptors were collected from a man aged 35-49 years with Graves disease.

V gene TRBV25-1 combines with J gene TRBJ2-3; D could derive from TRBD1 or TRBD2 (5 bases each). Looked up from germline, CDR1 is MGHDK and CDR2 is SYGVNS. The CDR3 consists of 15 residues. V gave up 7 bases and J gave up 3 bases, with 17 bases separating them. CDR3 loop: CASTHPGRETDTQYF. In DNA, the CDR3 is TGTGCCAGCACCCACCCAGGGAGAGAGACAGATACGCAGTATTTT.

The sample holds many counts of this clonotype. The chain recombines TRBV7-2 with TRBJ2-3, with D possibly matching TRBD2 (7 bases). Germline values: CDR1 SGHTA, CDR2 FQGNSA. V lost 1 base and J lost 5, with 13 bases in between. The CDR3 length is 15 residues. The CDR3 nucleotides are TGTGCCAGCAGCTTAGTTCGGGGGGCCCAAGATACGCAGTATTTT. It encodes CASSLVRGAQDTQYF.